This TCR beta chain derives from a study of blood T cell repertoires in COVID-19. At the level of the study: Samples representing acute and convalescent COVID-19 were sourced from the United States, Italy and Spain. PBMCs, B-cell-depleted T cells, or T cells provided the cDNA or gDNA that made up the material.

V shed 5 bases and J 3 bases; nucleotides not matched to a gene: 3. This CDR3 comprises 14 residues. The germline gives CDR1 MNHEY, CDR2 SVGEGT. Authors' analysis steps: Nucleated cell counts were estimated from reference gene primer amplification. Sequencing was performed with immunoSEQ multiplex PCR; in TCRdb, only in-frame clones are kept and a portion is missing. Clonal size and the V and J genes are those of that table, whereas D and trimming came from the DNA. The sample consists of under 150,000 clones, 70% to 90% of them appearing once. The rearrangement uses TRBV6-2 or TRBV6-3 and TRBJ1-3; 8 bases agree with TRBD1. Sequenced sample: peripheral blood. The receptor was isolated from a woman aged 50 to 65 with acute or convalescent COVID-19. CDR3 sequence reads: CASSRGTGGNTIYF. The CDR3 DNA reads as TGTGCCAGCAGTCGCGGGACAGGTGGAAACACCATATATTTT.